Given below is one T cell receptor (beta chain) in context. The antigen is undetermined. The donors were adults (healthy and HIV-negative) with no recent acute infections or vaccinations. This entry belongs to a study of shared clonotypes between healthy human individuals. Study-level results: Clonotype sharing among donors was thought likely to change with sequencing depth.

Method: immunoSEQ multiplex PCR; TCRdb's copy keeps in-frame clones and lacks some. The table has about 1 million clones, more than 60% seen once; the top ten hold around 1.4%. The CDR3 is 14 residues long. Deletions cut 0 bases from V and 1 base from J, with 6 bases between. Germline lookup yields CDR1 MNHNS and CDR2 SASEGT. The TCR sequence derives from a man between 18 and 29 years old in good health. The sequenced sample consisted of memory CD4+ T cells sorted from blood. Sample subset: CD45RA-negative fraction. This chain uses TRBV6-1 with TRBJ1-2, with D possibly being TRBD1 (5 bases). CDR3 coding DNA: TGTGCCAGCAGTGAAGCACAGGTTAACTATGGCTACACCTTC. The encoded protein is CASSEAQVNYGYTF.